The rows below give T cell receptor beta chains drawn from one sample of a study of T cell repertoires in cytomegalovirus infection. No cognate antigen is known for these TCRs. A single record per CDR3 protein comes from TCRdb applying MiXCR to the reads. The sample lists roughly 500,000 distinct CDR3 sequences; 42% were seen once. This specimen consisted of cultured PBMCs, obtained from culture after CMV antigen stimulation. The receptors originated from a human donor in good health (CMV status not recorded). Some clones in this sample may be carry-over from other donors' samples. The CDR3 runs from the conserved cysteine through the conserved F or W.

j_call cdr3_length v_call cdr3_aa
TRBJ1-5 15 TRBV20-1 CSARGRDSAWKPQHF
TRBJ1-5 13 TRBV19 CAVQDSPNQPQHF
TRBJ2-5 14 TRBV7-2 CASRVSGVSETQYF
TRBJ2-5 13 TRBV20-1 CSAGEVYGETQYF
TRBJ2-7 13 TRBV7-9 CASSLLTGNEQYF
TRBJ1-6 14 TRBV12-3/TRBV12-4 CASKLQGVNSPLHF
TRBJ2-3 16 TRBV7-6 CASSGGTSGWTDTQYF
TRBJ2-7 13 TRBV6-5 CASSYPGRREQYF
TRBJ2-7 14 TRBV7-2 CASSQGLLSYEQYF
TRBJ2-2 12 TRBV6-2/TRBV6-3 CASSDYHGELFF